This T cell receptor beta chain was captured by sequencing in a study of OX40 agonist ivuxolimab in advanced cancers. At the level of the whole study: Ivuxolimab was a fully human IgG2 agonistic monoclonal antibody targeting the costimulatory receptor OX40 (CD134). Intravenous ivuxolimab was administered to patients every 2 weeks at six dose levels: 0.01, 0.1, 0.3, 1.5, 3 and 10 mg/kg. Among the roughly 52 dose-escalation patients, 19 had hepatocellular carcinoma, approximately 15 melanoma, 9 renal cell carcinoma and 9 head and neck cancer. In the dose-escalation cohort, around four fifths of patients were male, and the mean age was about 55 years, with a range of 23 to 79. Prior anti-PD-1, anti-PD-L1 or anti-CTLA-4 therapy was permitted, and 35% to 40% of dose-escalation patients had received checkpoint inhibitors. Partial responses occurred in three dose-escalation patients, of whom one had hepatocellular carcinoma and two had cutaneous melanoma. Peripheral TCRbeta sequencing aimed to test whether ivuxolimab altered TCR sequence diversity and caused clonal T-cell expansion. The paper covers the monotherapy dose-escalation part of the phase I ivuxolimab trial, which included N ≈ 50 patients. On the study overall, not on this receptor specifically: At doses of 0.1 to 3.0 mg/kg, clonal expansion of both CD4+ and CD8+ T cells in blood was seen between baseline and week 6. In the 0.1-3.0 mg/kg groups, partial responders had among the lowest normalized peripheral clonal expansion, particularly in CD8+ T cells. Low levels of normalized T-cell clonal expansion were also seen in some patients who did not respond. On average, CD8+ T cells showed more expanded clones than CD4+ T cells after ivuxolimab. The antigen specificity of the peripheral T cells that underwent clonal expansion was not determined.

This clone has just a few counts. The specificity of this receptor is unknown. The input lacks base qualities; no much larger clone sits a single base away. Genomic DNA was isolated from the sorted cells so that the TCRbeta CDR3 region could be sequenced. The immunoSEQ Assay was used for sequencing of TCRbeta CDR3 regions. Entries here come from immuneACCESS through TCRdb and include only in-frame sequences with V and J called. Some clones fail to appear in such tables; in the studies checked, an unresolved V gene covers under half of the shortfall, and the cause of the remainder is unknown. This sample lists about 70,000 clones; around 90% were detected once. Under 10% of the sample lies in the top ten. Patients with autoimmune disease history or receiving systemic immunosuppression were excluded from the trial. Peripheral blood for TCR sequencing was collected from all dose cohorts at baseline, on cycle 4 day 1, and on cycle 7 day 1. The samples were taken from a phase I, first-in-human, multicenter, open-label dose-escalation trial of ivuxolimab. Adults with locally advanced or metastatic melanoma, renal cell, hepatocellular, or head and neck squamous cell carcinoma were enrolled in the trial. Before TCR sequencing, CD4+ T cells and CD8+ T cells were sorted from peripheral blood as separate populations.

The sequencing here drew on CD4+ or CD8+ T cells sorted from blood, taken in a trial of the OX40 agonist ivuxolimab. The TCR comes from an adult with an advanced solid tumor such as melanoma, head and neck, liver or kidney cancer.

The CDR3 reads as follows: CASRSTEETQYF. The nucleotide sequence reads as follows: TGTGCCAGCCGCTCAACCGAAGAGACCCAGTACTTC. The chain employs TRBV11-2 and TRBJ2-5; the D gene identity is not certain. The germline V gene yields SGHAT for CDR1 and FQNNGV for CDR2. A distance of 10 bases separates the germline ends of V and J, which lose 8 bases and 3 bases respectively. From cysteine to phenylalanine, the CDR3 is 12 amino acids long. The kept DNA is CDR3 alone, 36 bases in frame from the first base.